This is a list of T cell receptor beta chains from one sample in a study of shared clonotypes between healthy human individuals. Here immunoSEQ multiplex PCR was the method, and the copy in TCRdb shows in-frame clones only, minus some. This table holds about 1 million clones, around 76% found once. Sequenced: memory CD4+ T cells sorted from blood. These receptors were obtained from a man aged 18 to 29 in good health. Each CDR3 is given with its conserved first and last residue. Fields, in order: CDR3 protein, CDR3 DNA, V gene, clone size, J gene, D gene. The D gene is left open where the match is weak. Clone size appears in some rows only: once, few, many, or a class for an expanded clone.

CASSRIRVRDTLNSPLHF TGTGCCAGCAGCCGAATTAGAGTCAGGGACACCTTGAATTCACCCCTCCACTTT TRBV7-9 NA TRBJ1-6 NA
CASSLDRQYNEQFF TGTGCCAGCAGCTTAGATCGGCAGTACAATGAGCAGTTCTTC TRBV11-3 NA TRBJ2-1 NA
CSVARDFLFF TGCAGCGTCGCCAGGGATTTTCTGTTCTTC TRBV29-1 few TRBJ2-1 NA
CASSPGGDTQYF TGTGCCAGCTCACCGGGGGGAGATACGCAGTATTTT TRBV18 NA TRBJ2-3 NA
CASSPGSSYEQYF TGCGCCAGCAGCCCCGGGAGCTCCTACGAGCAGTACTTC TRBV5-1 NA TRBJ2-7 NA
CASSPPNNRGYAMNTEAFF TGTGCCAGCTCACCACCAAATAACAGGGGGTATGCCATGAACACTGAAGCTTTCTTT TRBV18 few TRBJ1-1 TRBD1
CASSPHFLSPLHF TGTGCCAGCAGCCCCCATTTTCTTTCACCCCTCCACTTT TRBV14 NA TRBJ1-6 NA
CASSDLALSTDTQYF TGTGCCAGCAGTGATCTAGCGCTTAGCACAGATACGCAGTATTTT TRBV2 NA TRBJ2-3 NA
CASSSGGAGNQPQHF TGTGCCAGCAGTTCAGGGGGCGCGGGCAATCAGCCCCAGCATTTT TRBV11-2 few TRBJ1-5 TRBD1
CASSLTSGGDTQYF TGCGCCAGCAGCTTGACTAGCGGGGGAGATACGCAGTATTTT TRBV5-1 few TRBJ2-3 TRBD2
CASSSTMGPENTIYF TGCGCCAGCAGCTCGACCATGGGACCGGAGAACACCATATATTTT TRBV5-1 many TRBJ1-3 NA
CASTTARPSGANVLTF TGTGCCAGCACGACAGCCCGCCCCTCTGGGGCCAACGTCCTGACTTTC TRBV2 NA TRBJ2-6 NA
CAIRPGQGSDTQYF TGTGCCATCAGACCGGGACAGGGCTCAGATACGCAGTATTTT TRBV10-3 once TRBJ2-3 TRBD1
CASSSTGVAGANVLTF TGTGCCAGCAGTTCGACAGGGGTAGCTGGGGCCAACGTCCTGACTTTC TRBV6-5 once TRBJ2-6 TRBD1
CASSPRDRKNEKLFF TGTGCCAGCAGCCCCCGGGACAGGAAAAATGAAAAACTGTTTTTT TRBV9 NA TRBJ1-4 TRBD1
CASSQGGRPYEQFF TGCGCCAGCAGCCAGGGAGGACGTCCATATGAGCAGTTCTTC TRBV4-1 NA TRBJ2-1 NA
CASSPGTGAKQYF TGTGCCAGCAGCCCTGGGACAGGGGCCAAGCAGTACTTC TRBV7-9 NA TRBJ2-7 TRBD1
CASRRTGHSAYEQYF TGTGCCAGCAGACGCACGGGACATTCAGCGTACGAGCAGTACTTC TRBV6-5 many TRBJ2-7 NA
CASSLTGANTGELFF TGTGCCAGCAGCTTGACCGGGGCGAACACCGGGGAGCTGTTTTTT TRBV7-9 NA TRBJ2-2 NA
CASSSAQLTSNQPQHF TGTGCCAGCAGCTCGGCACAGTTAACTAGCAATCAGCCCCAGCATTTT TRBV5-6 NA TRBJ1-5 NA
CASSAGRLNTEAFF TGTGCCAGCAGTGCAGGTAGGCTGAACACTGAAGCTTTCTTT TRBV2 NA TRBJ1-1 NA
CASSSQQGDNQPQHF TGTGCCAGCAGTTCTCAACAGGGGGATAATCAGCCCCAGCATTTT TRBV28 NA TRBJ1-5 TRBD1
CASSPRPADNSPLHF TGTGCCAGCTCACCAAGACCGGCAGATAATTCACCCCTCCACTTT TRBV18 once TRBJ1-6 NA
CASSESWGGGNTIYF TGTGCCAGCAGTGAATCTTGGGGCGGTGGAAACACCATATATTTT TRBV6-1 NA TRBJ1-3 NA
CARSLAGTYRRGKNIQYF TGTGCCAGAAGCTTAGCAGGGACCTATCGAAGGGGGAAAAACATTCAGTACTTC TRBV7-5 NA TRBJ2-4 NA
CASSSGGLGNTEAFF TGTGCCAGCAGTTCAGGGGGGTTGGGGAACACTGAAGCTTTCTTT TRBV27 NA TRBJ1-1 TRBD1
CAIRGTANTEAFF TGTGCCATCAGAGGGACAGCGAACACTGAAGCTTTCTTT TRBV10-3 NA TRBJ1-1 TRBD1
CASSEGTLSINEQYF TGTGCCAGCAGTGAAGGCACCCTATCAATCAACGAGCAGTACTTC TRBV2 NA TRBJ2-7 NA
CATSRDPNQPQHF TGTGCCACCAGCAGAGATCCTAATCAGCCCCAGCATTTT TRBV15 few TRBJ1-5 NA
CAISPGGDQPQHF TGTGCCATCAGCCCAGGGGGGGATCAGCCCCAGCATTTT TRBV10-3 few TRBJ1-5 TRBD1
CASSLQPNSYEQYF TGTGCCAGCAGCTTACAACCGAACTCCTACGAGCAGTACTTC TRBV7-2 NA TRBJ2-7 NA
CAWSVRVGDTQYF TGTGCCTGGAGTGTACGAGTGGGCGATACGCAGTATTTT TRBV30 NA TRBJ2-3 NA
CASGDGNYGYTF TGTGCCAGCGGGGACGGGAACTATGGCTACACCTTC TRBV6-1 NA TRBJ1-2 NA
CASSPSGGREEKLFF TGCGCCAGCAGCCCCAGTGGGGGGCGTGAAGAAAAACTGTTTTTT TRBV5-1 NA TRBJ1-4 NA
CASRTEGGTDTQYF TGTGCCAGCAGGACGGAGGGGGGCACAGATACGCAGTATTTT TRBV5-6 NA TRBJ2-3 NA
CASTAETGEWGTEAFF TGTGCCAGTACCGCCGAGACAGGGGAGTGGGGCACTGAAGCTTTCTTT TRBV19 few TRBJ1-1 TRBD1
CASKGTGLYSNQPQHF TGTGCCAGTAAGGGGACAGGCCTCTATAGCAATCAGCCCCAGCATTTT TRBV19 once TRBJ1-5 TRBD1
CASWSFTDTQYF TGTGCCAGCTGGAGTTTCACAGATACGCAGTATTTT TRBV6-5 NA TRBJ2-3 NA
CASSPASNSPLHF TGTGCCAGCTCCCCGGCGTCTAATTCACCCCTCCACTTT TRBV18 NA TRBJ1-6 NA
CASSEDQVPTDTQYF TGTGCCAGCAGTGAGGATCAGGTCCCCACAGATACGCAGTATTTT TRBV6-1 NA TRBJ2-3 NA
CASSTGDRGLNTEAFF TGTGCCAGTAGTACCGGGGACAGGGGACTTAACACTGAAGCTTTCTTT TRBV19 NA TRBJ1-1 TRBD1
CASNNQGAINEQYF TGTGCCAGTAACAACCAGGGGGCTATAAACGAGCAGTACTTC TRBV19 NA TRBJ2-7 TRBD1
CSVEDLGGGYTF TGCAGCGTTGAAGATCTCGGAGGTGGCTACACCTTC TRBV29-1 NA TRBJ1-2 NA
CASGGTGYSPLHF TGTGCCAGCGGGGGGACGGGTTATTCACCCCTCCACTTT TRBV2 NA TRBJ1-6 NA
CASSLVRLAGANEQYF TGTGCCAGCAGCTTGGTGAGACTAGCGGGAGCGAACGAGCAGTACTTC TRBV5-4 NA TRBJ2-7 TRBD2
CASSWRGEPLHF TGTGCCAGCAGTTGGCGGGGCGAGCCCCTCCACTTT TRBV27 NA TRBJ1-6 NA
CASSQDLAGGLRELFF TGCGCCAGCAGCCAAGATCTAGCGGGAGGGTTACGGGAGCTGTTTTTT TRBV4-3 NA TRBJ2-2 TRBD2